Following are 16 T cell receptor beta chains from one sample sequenced in a study of blood T cell repertoires in COVID-19. Produced via immunoSEQ multiplex PCR; TCRdb's table is partial and in-frame only. This sample has approximately 300,000 clones; 85% to 90% occur once, and the top ten carry about 4%. The sequencing input was PBMCs or T cells enriched from blood (not recorded which). Receptors originate from a man under 40 who had recovered from COVID-19.

The CDR3 nucleotides read TGTGCCAGCAGTTTCGGAGGGGGCTGGTACGAGCAGTACTTC. It is translated as CASSFGGGWYEQYF. V and J are TRBV28 and TRBJ2-7; D may be TRBD1 (7 bases). The CDR3 is 14 residues long. Germline V gene sequence: CDR1 MDHEN, CDR2 SYDVKM. V was trimmed by 3 bases and J by 4 bases, leaving 13 bases between them.

This clone occurred a few times. V is TRBV1 and J is TRBJ2-1; the table's D call of TRBD1 was not tested on the DNA. TRBV1 is a pseudogene segment. This CDR3 spans 16 amino acids. The CDR3 loop reads CTSSHQPGQGFNEQFF. CDR3 nucleotides: TGCACCAGCAGCCACCAACCGGGACAGGGGTTCAATGAGCAGTTCTTC.

This clone occurred once. J is TRBJ1-5 and V is TRBV28; a possible D gene is TRBD1 (5 bases). V was pared by 6 bases and J by 0 bases, with 12 bases between. CDR1 is MDHEN and CDR2 is SYDVKM in the germline V gene. The CDR3 is made up of 15 amino acids. For the CDR3, the DNA is TGTGCCAGCAGGTCGGGGGGGGATAGCAATCAGCCCCAGCATTTT. Its protein is CASRSGGDSNQPQHF.

The gene calls are TRBV21-1 and TRBJ2-1; the table's D call, TRBD2, was not checked against the DNA. TRBV21-1 is listed as a pseudogene. The CDR3 totals 13 residues. This CDR3 is CASSKQRSHEQFF. CDR3 nucleotide sequence: TGTGCCAGCAGCAAACAGCGATCCCATGAGCAGTTCTTC.

The J gene is TRBJ1-3, the V gene TRBV18; weak D call: TRBD1 (6 bases). Germline values: CDR1 KGHSH, CDR2 LQKENI. CDR3 length: 13 residues. V shed 3 bases and J shed 4 bases, with 7 bases lying between them. The chain's CDR3 is CASSPDRGNTIYF. Written as DNA, the CDR3 is TGTGCCAGCTCACCGGACAGAGGAAACACCATATATTTT.

The chain employs TRBV10-3 and TRBJ2-6; D possibly corresponds to TRBD2 (7 bases). V was cut by 6 bases and J by 0 bases, with 15 bases left in between. The CDR3 totals 17 residues. Per the germline V gene, CDR1 is ENHRY and CDR2 is SYGVKD. The CDR3 DNA reads TGTGCCATCAGCGCCAGGGGAGGGCTCTCTGGGGCCAACGTCCTGACTTTC. Its protein is CAISARGGLSGANVLTF.

This chain joins TRBV18 and TRBJ1-4, with TRBD1 identical over 7 bases. V shed 2 bases, J shed 7 bases, and the junction held 7 bases outside the gene matches. The CDR3 is made up of 15 amino acids. CDR1 is KGHSH and CDR2 is LQKENI in the germline V gene. The CDR3 sequence: CASSPDREDGEKLFF. CDR3 sequence (DNA): TGTGCCAGCTCACCAGACAGGGAGGACGGTGAAAAACTGTTTTTT.

V usage is TRBV6-2 or TRBV6-3 and J usage is TRBJ2-3, with TRBD2 identical over 8 bases. CDR1 MNHEY and CDR2 SVGEGT come from the germline V gene. J gave up 0 bases and V 2 bases, and 13 bases lay outside the gene matches. This CDR3 has 19 residues. The CDR3 region is CASSYVSGGPRLSTDTQYF. The CDR3 region has the DNA TGTGCCAGCAGTTACGTTTCGGGGGGGCCTCGCCTTAGCACAGATACGCAGTATTTT.

The chain uses TRBV30 and TRBJ2-7, with D perhaps matching TRBD2 (5 bases). Trimming removed 5 bases from V and 5 bases from J, with 16 bases in between. Germline assignment: CDR1 GTSNPN and CDR2 SVGIG (reference sequence). The CDR3 has 13 amino acids. The CDR3 DNA reads TGTGCCTGGGGACTCACCTGGGGAAACGAGCAGTACTTC. Translating gives CAWGLTWGNEQYF.

The gene calls are TRBV6-1 and TRBJ1-2; D is undetermined. With 3 bases removed from V and 6 bases from J, the gap between germline ends came to 8 bases. Germline V gives CDR1 MNHNS, CDR2 SASEGT. The CDR3 runs to 12 residues. CDR3 coding DNA: TGTGCCAGCAGTGACAGGCCTGATGGCTACACCTTC. It encodes CASSDRPDGYTF.

V gene TRBV6-1 combines with J gene TRBJ1-5; TRBD1 might be the D (5 bases). CDR1 MNHNS and CDR2 SASEGT come from the germline V gene. The CDR3 length is 15 residues. The V end lost 0 bases, the J end lost 6 bases, and 12 bases lay between the germline ends. In DNA, the CDR3 is TGTGCCAGCAGTGAAGCCAGGGCTCTCGGTCAGCCCCAGCATTTT. This codes for CASSEARALGQPQHF.

The chain has TRBV7-2 and TRBJ2-2; no clear D. CDR1 and CDR2 (germline): SGHTA, FQGNSA. The CDR3 has 17 residues. V was cut by 1 base and J by 1 base, with 13 bases left in between. The CDR3 region is CASSLGSAVVNTGELFF. Written as DNA, the CDR3 is TGTGCCAGCAGCTTAGGGTCGGCGGTTGTGAACACCGGGGAGCTGTTTTTT. Complete variable domain (other parts from reference TRBV7-2 and TRBJ2-2): GAGVSQSPSNKVTEKGKDVELRCDPISGHTALYWYRQSLGQGLEFLIYFQGNSAPDKSGLPSDRFSAERTGGSVSTLTIQRTQQEDSAVYLCASSLGSAVVNTGELFFGEGSRLTVL.

This chain connects TRBV2 to TRBJ1-3; possible D gene TRBD1, 6 bases. The length of the CDR3 is 15 residues. Trimming removed 6 bases at V and 2 bases at J, with 14 bases between. The germline V gene encodes CDR1 SNHLY and CDR2 FYNNEI. The CDR3 nucleotides read TGTGCCAGCAGGGAGACCGGGACACCTGGAAACACCATATATTTT. Translation gives CASRETGTPGNTIYF. The full variable domain, in which reference TRBV2 and TRBJ1-3 provide the parts outside the CDR3, is EPEVTQTPSHQVTQMGQEVILRCVPISNHLYFYWYRQILGQKVEFLVSFYNNEISEKSEIFDDQFSVERPDGSNFTLKIRSTKLEDSAMYFCASRETGTPGNTIYFGEGSWLTVV.

This chain joins TRBV13 and TRBJ2-3; D possibly corresponds to TRBD1 (5 bases). Trimming stripped 1 base from V and 6 bases from J, with 8 bases between. This CDR3 is 13 amino acids long. Germline lookup yields CDR1 PRHDT and CDR2 FYEKMQ (reference sequence). CDR3 sequence: CASSLARGDTQYF. The CDR3, as DNA: TGTGCCAGCAGCTTAGCTAGGGGTGATACGCAGTATTTT.

This clone came up once. This chain connects TRBV28 to TRBJ2-7; the D gene is possibly TRBD2 (6 bases). Deletions cut 2 bases from V and 7 bases from J, with 9 bases between. The germline V gene encodes CDR1 MDHEN and CDR2 SYDVKM. The CDR3 length is 12 residues. The CDR3 is CASSLRGREQYF. The CDR3 nucleotides are TGTGCCAGCAGTTTACGGGGGAGGGAGCAGTACTTC.

This sequence joins TRBV30 and TRBJ2-2; 9 bases are shared with TRBD2. The CDR3 is made up of 14 amino acids. The V gene's germline CDR1 is GTSNPN and CDR2 SVGIG (reference sequence). Losses at the gene ends were 2 bases for V and 6 bases for J; bases not matched to a gene: 4. CDR3 in amino acids: CAWSRGLASGELFF. The CDR3 nucleotides are TGTGCCTGGAGTAGGGGACTAGCATCCGGGGAGCTGTTTTTT.